Sequencing of this T cell receptor beta chain was carried out in a study of OX40 agonist ivuxolimab in advanced cancers. The wider study: Every 2 weeks, patients got intravenous ivuxolimab at one of six dose levels (0.01-10 mg/kg).

Germline loops: CDR1 MDHEN, CDR2 SYDVKM. The CDR3 covers 14 residues. Trimming took off 6 bases at V and 2 bases at J, with 14 bases between the two ends. Profiled with immunoSEQ multiplex PCR; TCRdb holds only in-frame clones, not every one. This table holds fewer than 20,000 clones, 75% to 85% found once. Autoimmune disease history or systemic immunosuppression led to patient exclusion. This receptor was taken from an adult with an advanced solid tumor such as melanoma, head and neck, liver or kidney cancer. The sequencing here drew on CD4+ or CD8+ T cells sorted from blood, taken in a trial of the OX40 agonist ivuxolimab. This chain uses TRBV28 with TRBJ2-7, with D perhaps assigned TRBD1 or TRBD2 (5 bases each). The CDR3 DNA sequence: TGTGCCAGCAGCCCTCCCCGAGGGGCCTACGAGCAGTACTTC. It encodes CASSPPRGAYEQYF.